This T cell receptor (beta chain) stems from a study of blood T cells in healthy people across ages. Findings and limits, study-wide: The donors' CMV status was not determined, possibly confounding changes in expanded clonotypes. Comparison with aged donors showed that long-lived donors had more naive CD4+ cells and higher diversity. Per million T cells, TCR beta diversity dropped roughly linearly as age increased.

This clonotype was picked up a small number of times. Its antigen is unknown. Alongside a J-beta primer mix, a sample-barcoded 5' primer served in a second PCR lasting about 7 to 12 cycles. TCRdb analysed the 5' RACE reads with MiXCR anew, one entry per CDR3 protein. The sample lists more than 1 million distinct CDR3 sequences, 45% seen once, with 15% to 20% in the top ten. The CDR3 extends over 15 amino acids. Germline trimming cut 0 bases from V and 6 bases from J; bases unmatched to any gene: 7. Germline assignment: CDR1 SGDLS and CDR2 YYNGEE. This TCR was sampled from a woman between 55 and 75 years old in good health. The sample consisted of blood. This chain links TRBV9 with TRBJ2-3; 7 bases align to TRBD1. CDR3 sequence reads: CASSVEPGGADTQYF. The DNA for the CDR3 is TGTGCCAGCAGCGTAGAACCAGGGGGAGCGGATACGCAGTATTTT.